This TCR beta chain was sequenced for a study of shared clonotypes between healthy human individuals. Points from the study as a whole: What limited the represented genetic and exposure-history diversity was the small number of donors.

As regards this clone: Its antigen remains unidentified.

Here immunoSEQ multiplex PCR was the method, and the copy in TCRdb shows in-frame clones only, minus some. The sample yields about 2,500,000 clones, over 85% seen once. Germline lookup yields CDR1 KGHSH and CDR2 LQKENI. The CDR3 is made up of 19 amino acids. J gave up 0 bases and V 3 bases, and 10 bases lay outside the gene matches. V and J are TRBV18 and TRBJ1-3; 11 bases line up with TRBD1. This TCR was sampled from a man younger than 35 in good health. The sample taken for sequencing was naive CD4+ T cells sorted from blood. Indicated subset: CD45RA+ positively selected. This CDR3 is CASSPVPGQGDYSGNTIYF. CDR3 DNA sequence: TGTGCCAGCTCACCTGTCCCGGGACAGGGGGATTACTCTGGAAACACCATATATTTT. Supplemented by reference TRBV18 and TRBJ1-3, the full variable domain reads NAGVMQNPRHLVRRRGQEARLRCSPMKGHSHVYWYRQLPEEGLKFMVYLQKENIIDESGMPKERFSAEFPKEGPSILRIQQVVRGDSAAYFCASSPVPGQGDYSGNTIYFGEGSWLTVV.